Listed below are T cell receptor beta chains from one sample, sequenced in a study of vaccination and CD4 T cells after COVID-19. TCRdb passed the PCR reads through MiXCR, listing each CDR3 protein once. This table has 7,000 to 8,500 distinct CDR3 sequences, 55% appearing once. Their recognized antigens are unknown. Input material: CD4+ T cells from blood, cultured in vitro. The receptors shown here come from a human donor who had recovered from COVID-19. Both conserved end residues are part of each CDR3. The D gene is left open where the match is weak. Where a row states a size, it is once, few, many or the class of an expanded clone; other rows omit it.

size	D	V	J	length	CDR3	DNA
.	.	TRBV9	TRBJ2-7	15	CASSVEAASSYEQYF	TGTGCCAGCAGCGTGGAGGCGGCGAGCTCCTACGAGCAGTACTTC
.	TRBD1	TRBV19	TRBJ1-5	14	CASTRDRVGQPQHF	TGTGCCAGTACCCGGGACAGGGTAGGTCAGCCCCAGCATTTT
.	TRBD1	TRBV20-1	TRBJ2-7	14	CSARTGTGLYEQYF	TGCAGTGCGCGTACCGGGACAGGGTTGTACGAGCAGTACTTC
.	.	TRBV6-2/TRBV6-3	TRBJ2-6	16	CASRANRETGANVLTF	TGTGCCAGCAGGGCGAACAGGGAAACCGGGGCCAACGTCCTGACTTTC
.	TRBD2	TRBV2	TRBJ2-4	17	CASSEGVERGWKNIQYF	TGTGCCAGCAGTGAAGGTGTGGAGCGGGGGTGGAAAAACATTCAGTACTTC
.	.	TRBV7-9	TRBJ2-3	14	CASSFGSSTDTQYF	TGTGCCAGCAGCTTCGGTTCTAGCACAGATACGCAGTATTTT
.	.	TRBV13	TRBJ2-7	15	CASSFGRGSYNEQYF	TGTGCCAGCAGCTTCGGTCGGGGCAGCTACAACGAGCAGTACTTC
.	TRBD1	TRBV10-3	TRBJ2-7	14	CAIRDRGSAYEQYF	TGTGCCATCAGGGACAGGGGCTCGGCCTACGAGCAGTACTTC
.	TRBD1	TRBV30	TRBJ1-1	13	CAWAGQENTEAFF	TGTGCCTGGGCGGGACAGGAGAACACTGAAGCTTTCTTT
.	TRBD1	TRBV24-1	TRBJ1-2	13	CATSEGTGVGYTF	TGTGCCACCAGTGAGGGGACAGGGGTTGGCTACACCTTC
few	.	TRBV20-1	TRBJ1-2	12	CSARRENYGYTF	TGCAGTGCTAGAAGGGAGAACTATGGCTACACCTTC
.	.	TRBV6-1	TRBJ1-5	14	CASSERVGNQPQHF	TGTGCCAGCAGTGAAAGGGTCGGGAATCAGCCCCAGCATTTT
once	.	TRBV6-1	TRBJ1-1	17	CASRSPGRKSRDTEAFF	TGTGCCAGCAGATCCCCGGGGAGGAAAAGCAGAGATACTGAAGCTTTCTTT
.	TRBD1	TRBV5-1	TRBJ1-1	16	CASSLDDRGWDTEAFF	TGCGCCAGCAGCTTGGACGACAGGGGTTGGGACACTGAAGCTTTCTTT